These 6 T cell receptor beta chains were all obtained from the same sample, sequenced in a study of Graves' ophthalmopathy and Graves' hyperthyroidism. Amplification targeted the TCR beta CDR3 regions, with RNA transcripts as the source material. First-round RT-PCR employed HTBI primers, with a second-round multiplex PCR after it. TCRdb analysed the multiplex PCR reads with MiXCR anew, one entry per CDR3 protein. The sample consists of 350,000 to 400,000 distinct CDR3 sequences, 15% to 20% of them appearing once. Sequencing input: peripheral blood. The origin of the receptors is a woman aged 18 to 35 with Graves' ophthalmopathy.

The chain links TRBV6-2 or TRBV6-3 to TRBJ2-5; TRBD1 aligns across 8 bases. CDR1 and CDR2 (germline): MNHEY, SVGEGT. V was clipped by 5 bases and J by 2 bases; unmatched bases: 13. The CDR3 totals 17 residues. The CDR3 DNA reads TGTGCCAGCAGTCAGCGGACAGGGAGTAACATTCAAGAGACCCAGTACTTC. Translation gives CASSQRTGSNIQETQYF.

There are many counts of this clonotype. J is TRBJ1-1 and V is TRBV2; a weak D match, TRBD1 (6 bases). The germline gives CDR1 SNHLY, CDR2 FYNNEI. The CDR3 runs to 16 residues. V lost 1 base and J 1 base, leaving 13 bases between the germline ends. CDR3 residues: CASSEGQGMSNTEAFF. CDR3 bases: TGTGCCAGCAGTGAAGGGCAGGGGATGTCGAACACTGAAGCTTTCTTT. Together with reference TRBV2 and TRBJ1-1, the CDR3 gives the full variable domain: EPEVTQTPSHQVTQMGQEVILRCVPISNHLYFYWYRQILGQKVEFLVSFYNNEISEKSEIFDDQFSVERPDGSNFTLKIRSTKLEDSAMYFCASSEGQGMSNTEAFFGQGTRLTVV.

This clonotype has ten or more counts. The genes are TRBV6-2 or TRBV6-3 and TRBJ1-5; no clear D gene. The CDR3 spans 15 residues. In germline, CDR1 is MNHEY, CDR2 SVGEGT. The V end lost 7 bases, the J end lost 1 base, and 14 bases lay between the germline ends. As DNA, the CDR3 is TGTGCCAGCACTCTCGGGTGGTCCAGCAATCAGCCCCAGCATTTT. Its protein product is CASTLGWSSNQPQHF.

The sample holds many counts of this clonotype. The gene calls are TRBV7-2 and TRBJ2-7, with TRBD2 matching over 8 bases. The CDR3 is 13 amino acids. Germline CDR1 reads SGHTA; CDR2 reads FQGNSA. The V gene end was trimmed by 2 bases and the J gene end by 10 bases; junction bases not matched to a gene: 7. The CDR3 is CASSLTVAGFQYF. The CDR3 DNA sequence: TGTGCCAGCAGCTTAACAGTAGCGGGGTTTCAGTACTTC.

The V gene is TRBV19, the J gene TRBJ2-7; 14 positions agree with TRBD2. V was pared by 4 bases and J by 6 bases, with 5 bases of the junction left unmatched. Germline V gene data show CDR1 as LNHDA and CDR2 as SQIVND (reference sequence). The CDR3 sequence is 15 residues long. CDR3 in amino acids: CASSTRTSGRIEQYF. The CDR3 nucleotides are TGTGCCAGTAGTACTCGGACTAGCGGGAGGATCGAGCAGTACTTC.

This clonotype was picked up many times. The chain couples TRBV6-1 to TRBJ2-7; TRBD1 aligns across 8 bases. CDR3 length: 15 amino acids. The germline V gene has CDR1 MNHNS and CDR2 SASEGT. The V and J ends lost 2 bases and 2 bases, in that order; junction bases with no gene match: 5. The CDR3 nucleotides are TGTGCCAGCAGTGAAAAAGAGACAGGGGCCTACGAGCAGTACTTC. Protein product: CASSEKETGAYEQYF.